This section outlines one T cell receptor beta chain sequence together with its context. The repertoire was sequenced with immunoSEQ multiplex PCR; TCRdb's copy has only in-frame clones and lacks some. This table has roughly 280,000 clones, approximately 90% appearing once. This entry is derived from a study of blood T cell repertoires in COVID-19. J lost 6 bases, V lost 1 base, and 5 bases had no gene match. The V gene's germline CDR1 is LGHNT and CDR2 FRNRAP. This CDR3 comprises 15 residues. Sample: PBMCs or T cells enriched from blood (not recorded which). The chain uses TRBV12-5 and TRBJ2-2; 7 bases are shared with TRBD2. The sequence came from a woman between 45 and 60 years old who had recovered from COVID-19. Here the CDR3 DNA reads TGTGCTAGTGGTTTGGCCGGGACTACCCCCGGGGAGCTGTTTTTT. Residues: CASGLAGTTPGELFF. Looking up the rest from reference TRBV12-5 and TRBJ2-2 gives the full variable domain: DARVTQTPRHKVTEMGQEVTMRCQPILGHNTVFWYRQTMMQGLELLAYFRNRAPLDDSGMPKDRFSAEMPDATLATLKIQPSEPRDSAVYFCASGLAGTTPGELFFGEGSRLTVL.